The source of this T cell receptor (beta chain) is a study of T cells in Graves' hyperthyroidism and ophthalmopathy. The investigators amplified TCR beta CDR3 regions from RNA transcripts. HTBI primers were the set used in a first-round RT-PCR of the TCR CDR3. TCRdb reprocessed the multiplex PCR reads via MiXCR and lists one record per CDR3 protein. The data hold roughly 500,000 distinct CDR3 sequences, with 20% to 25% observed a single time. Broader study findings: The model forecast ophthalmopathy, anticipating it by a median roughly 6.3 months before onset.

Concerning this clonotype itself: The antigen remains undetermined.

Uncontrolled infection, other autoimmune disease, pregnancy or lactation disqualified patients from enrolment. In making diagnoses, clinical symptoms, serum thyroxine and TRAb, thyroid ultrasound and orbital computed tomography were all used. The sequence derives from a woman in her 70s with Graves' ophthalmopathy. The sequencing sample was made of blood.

The CDR3 sequence is CASSYPDPPGQGYNEQFF. The CDR3 DNA reads as TGTGCCAGCAGTTACCCGGACCCACCGGGACAGGGGTATAATGAGCAGTTCTTC. The rearrangement uses TRBV6-6 and TRBJ2-1, with TRBD1 matching over 10 bases. The CDR3 consists of 18 residues. Germline V gene lookup returns CDR1 MNHNY and CDR2 SVGAGI (reference sequence). V shed 2 bases, J shed 7 bases, and the junction held 14 bases outside the gene matches.